This TCR beta chain was profiled in a study of human T cells and chemical hapten exposure (dated by TCRdb to about 2021). Broadly, across the study: For sensitization, 2% DPC in acetone was applied to a roughly 2 cm by roughly 2 cm area of upper inner arm skin. Weekly therapeutic DPC doses were additionally applied to the scalp of patients throughout the approximately 24-week study period. Patch tests used Finn chambers with 0.01% DPC on the upper back, scored after 6 days by International Contact Dermatitis Research Group standards. The patient cohort, mostly female, included alopecia areata with under or over 50% scalp involvement, alopecia totalis and alopecia universalis. The libraries were sequenced as a pool, and the TCR yield per sample differed mostly because of small variations in library volumes within the pool. In alopecia patients, the study followed how the peripheral blood TCR repertoire changed in vivo over primary and secondary sensitization to diphenylcyclopropenone (DPC), a hapten. Blood was sampled from patients pre-sensitization (week 0) and at 2, 6 and about 24 weeks after DPC sensitization. Blood for TCR sequencing was provided by twenty-nine alopecia patients at one to four time points (pre-sensitization, 2, 6 and 24 weeks).

Overall results and qualifications from the work: All patients had alopecia, a presumed autoimmune disease, so their immune response might differ from that of healthy individuals. Repeated subsampling changed both the strength of the expansion versus patch-test correlation and the threshold at which the correlation became significant. No change with DPC sensitization was found in the number of TCRs above 1 in 1000 frequency, and no evidence of global repertoire structure alterations was found. The number of PT1 expanded TCRs positively correlated with patch test score, significant at thresholds 8, 16 and 32 but not 4. Compared with pre-sensitization or healthy control sets, expanded TCRs formed significantly more large CDR3 similarity clusters, which is consistent with antigen-driven responses.

Library generation was performed with RACE. TCRdb lists the instrument as NextSeq 500. During library preparation, unique molecular identifiers were attached to individual cDNA molecules so that TCRs could be counted in a quantitative, reproducible way. Both TCR alpha and TCR beta chains were sequenced from each blood RNA sample. Regarding the original processing steps: A median of around 100,000 TCRs per sample was observed, with a range of roughly 23,224 to 750,000. The Decombinator software suite was used to annotate V, J and CDR3 in the TCR reads. Every sample was subsampled to the same number of TCRs (28,000) for the PS versus PT1 abundance plots. TCRs were defined as expanded if absent before sensitization and observed at least eight times at the 2-week time point. TCRdb reanalyzed the raw reads on its own, using fastp at Q25 for trimming and MiXCR for clone calling, and kept in-frame beta chains. Rows matching on CDR3 protein sequence are summarized as one entry with the most common DNA and genes. What appears here as the V and J calls and clone size reflects TCRdb's work, not the paper's. The sample yields around 130,000 distinct CDR3 sequences; roughly 10% were counted once. Around 1.4% of the sample goes to the ten largest clones.

The CDR3 has 15 amino acids, counting the end cysteine and phenylalanine. Kept here is only the CDR3 DNA, which spans 45 bases and is read in frame from base 1. Trimming removed 6 bases from V and 6 bases from J; the gene matches leave 11 bases unexplained. In the case of this clonotype: The antigen it binds to is not known. No much larger clone exists at a distance of one base, and base qualities are not known.

The intended sense of this specimen's time point label: patch test 2, 6 weeks after DPC sensitization. In the paper's terms, the treatment or condition label means: therapeutic diphenylcyclopropenone sensitization with weekly scalp DPC. At every patch-test visit, the blood draw took place before the patch test was put on. Patients were considered eligible if aged 18 to 70, diagnosed with alopecia and deemed suitable for DPC therapy, and patients were excluded if pregnant. Total RNA was extracted from unfractionated whole blood collected in Tempus Blood RNA tubes. The sample was whole blood, taken in connection with sensitization to the hapten diphenylcyclopropenone (DPC). The chain is assembled from TRBV12-3 or TRBV12-4 and TRBJ2-1, with TRBD2 matching 7 junction bases. This clonotype originated in a woman between 45 and 65 years old with alopecia areata. Some clones in this sample may be carry-over from other donors' samples. Here the CDR3 is given as CASRREISPPNEQFF. In nucleotides, the sequence is TGTGCCAGCAGGCGGGAGATATCCCCCCCCAATGAGCAGTTCTTC.